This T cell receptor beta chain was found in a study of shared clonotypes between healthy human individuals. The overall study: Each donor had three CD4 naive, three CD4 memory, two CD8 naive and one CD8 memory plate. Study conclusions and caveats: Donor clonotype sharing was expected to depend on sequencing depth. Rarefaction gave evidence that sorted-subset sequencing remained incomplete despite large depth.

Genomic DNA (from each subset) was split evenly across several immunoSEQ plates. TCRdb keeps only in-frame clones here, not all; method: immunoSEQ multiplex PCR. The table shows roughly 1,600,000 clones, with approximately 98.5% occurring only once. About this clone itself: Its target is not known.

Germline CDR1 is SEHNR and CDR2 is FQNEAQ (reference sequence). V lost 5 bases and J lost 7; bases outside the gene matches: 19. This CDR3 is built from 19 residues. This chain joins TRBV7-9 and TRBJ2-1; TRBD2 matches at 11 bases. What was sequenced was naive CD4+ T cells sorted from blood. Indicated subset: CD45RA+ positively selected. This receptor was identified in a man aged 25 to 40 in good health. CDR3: CASSASYMRTSGLGNEQFF. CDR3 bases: TGTGCCAGCAGCGCTTCTTATATGCGGACTAGCGGGTTGGGAAATGAGCAGTTCTTC.